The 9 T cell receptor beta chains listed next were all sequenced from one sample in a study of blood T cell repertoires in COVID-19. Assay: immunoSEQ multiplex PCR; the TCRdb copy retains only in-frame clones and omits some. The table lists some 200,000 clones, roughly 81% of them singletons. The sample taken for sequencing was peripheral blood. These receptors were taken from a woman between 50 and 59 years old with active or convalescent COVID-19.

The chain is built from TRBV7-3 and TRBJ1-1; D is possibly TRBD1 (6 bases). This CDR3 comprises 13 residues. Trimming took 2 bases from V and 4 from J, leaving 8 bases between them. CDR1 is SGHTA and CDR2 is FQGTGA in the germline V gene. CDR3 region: CASSLSGVTEAFF. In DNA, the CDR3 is TGTGCCAGCAGCTTATCAGGGGTCACTGAAGCTTTCTTT.

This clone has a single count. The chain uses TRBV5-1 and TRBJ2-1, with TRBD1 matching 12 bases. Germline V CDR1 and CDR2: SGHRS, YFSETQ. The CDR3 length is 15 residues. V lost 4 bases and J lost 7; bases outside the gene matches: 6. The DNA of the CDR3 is TGCGCCAGCAGCACCGGGACAGGGGGCAGGAATGAGCAGTTCTTC. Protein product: CASSTGTGGRNEQFF.

CDR3 DNA: TGTGCCAGCAGCCACCGGGACATCACGACCCAGTACTTC. Its translation is CASSHRDITTQYF. This chain joins TRBV2 and TRBJ2-5, with D perhaps matching TRBD1 (6 bases). CDR3 length equals 13 residues. The germline V and J ends were trimmed by 6 bases and 7 bases, with 15 bases remaining between them. The germline V gene has CDR1 SNHLY and CDR2 FYNNEI.

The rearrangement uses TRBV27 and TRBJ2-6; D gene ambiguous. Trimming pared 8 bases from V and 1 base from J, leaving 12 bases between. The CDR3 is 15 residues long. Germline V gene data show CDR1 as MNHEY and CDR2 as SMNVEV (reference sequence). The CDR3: CASRRLASGANVLTF. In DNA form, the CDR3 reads TGTGCCAGCCGAAGATTAGCTTCTGGGGCCAACGTCCTGACTTTC.

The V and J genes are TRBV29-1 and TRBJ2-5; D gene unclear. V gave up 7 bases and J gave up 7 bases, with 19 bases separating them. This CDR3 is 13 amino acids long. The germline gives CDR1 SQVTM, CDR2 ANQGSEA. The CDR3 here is CSASDEAPRTQYF. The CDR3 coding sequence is TGCAGCGCCTCTGACGAGGCACCCAGGACCCAGTACTTC.

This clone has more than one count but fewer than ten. The CDR3 sequence: CASNDRGRAYEQYV. The CDR3 nucleotides read TGTGCCAGCAATGACAGGGGTAGGGCCTACGAGCAGTACGTC. The chain recombines TRBV28 with TRBJ2-7, with 8 bases lining up with TRBD1. Germline V gene data show CDR1 as MDHEN and CDR2 as SYDVKM. This CDR3 region has 14 residues. The V gene end was trimmed by 7 bases and the J gene end by 2 bases; junction bases not matched to a gene: 7.

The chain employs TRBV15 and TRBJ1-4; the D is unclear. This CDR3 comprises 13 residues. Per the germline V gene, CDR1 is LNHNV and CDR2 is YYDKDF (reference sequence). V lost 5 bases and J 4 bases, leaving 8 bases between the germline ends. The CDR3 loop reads CATSLQVNEKLFF. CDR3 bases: TGTGCCACCAGCTTACAAGTTAATGAAAAACTGTTTTTT.

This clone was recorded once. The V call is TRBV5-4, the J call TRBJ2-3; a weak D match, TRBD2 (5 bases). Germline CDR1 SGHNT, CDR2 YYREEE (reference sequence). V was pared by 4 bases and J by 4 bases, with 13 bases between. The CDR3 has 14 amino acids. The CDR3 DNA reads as TGTGCCAGCAGCGCCCAATCTAGCTCAGATACGCAGTATTTT. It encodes CASSAQSSSDTQYF.

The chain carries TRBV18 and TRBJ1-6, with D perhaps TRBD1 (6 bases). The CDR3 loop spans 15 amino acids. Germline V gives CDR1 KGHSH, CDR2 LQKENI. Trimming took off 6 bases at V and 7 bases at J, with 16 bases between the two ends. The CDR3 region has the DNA TGTGCCAGCTCTCCCAAGGACAGTACCAATTCACCCCTCCACTTT. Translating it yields CASSPKDSTNSPLHF.